The clone carrying this TCR beta chain was counted a single time. Source study methods: The assay estimated nucleated cells by amplifying reference gene primers. The assay was immunoSEQ multiplex PCR, and TCRdb's table has in-frame clones only and misses some. V, J and clone size were drawn from that table, and D and trimming were deduced from the DNA. This sample has more than 140,000 clones; more than 65% occur once, and the top ten carry more than 5.5%. Trimming pared 3 bases from V and 0 bases from J, leaving 16 bases between. In germline, CDR1 is SGHRS, CDR2 YFSETQ. This CDR3 region has 17 residues. This entry comes from a study of blood T cell repertoires in COVID-19. About the study: Sites across the United States, Italy and Spain contributed samples from acute and convalescent COVID-19. From T cells, B-cell-depleted T cells, or PBMCs came the material, which was cDNA or gDNA.

The clonotype comes from a woman aged 45-65 years in a cohort sampled during active or convalescent COVID-19. The gene calls are TRBV5-1 and TRBJ1-3, with D possibly TRBD1 on 6 matching bases. Material: peripheral blood. The CDR3 region is CASSSRTGGGSGNTIYF. CDR3 sequence (DNA): TGCGCCAGCAGCTCTAGGACGGGGGGCGGCTCTGGAAACACCATATATTTT.